The entry below describes one T cell receptor beta chain. Its antigen is unidentified. Germline values: CDR1 SEHNR, CDR2 FQNEAQ (reference sequence). The V end lost 8 bases, the J end lost 2 bases, and 14 bases lay between the germline ends. This CDR3 comprises 14 residues. The data stem from a study of cytomegalovirus exposure and HLA in healthy donors. Study observations and caveats: Only CMV serostatus was available as immune exposure information.

The primer mix had 60 Vbeta and 13 Jbeta primers. Sequencing used immunoSEQ multiplex PCR; TCRdb keeps in-frame clones, though not all of them. The sample has 35,000 to 45,000 clones. Participants comprised healthy donors of bone marrow. The gene calls are TRBV7-9 and TRBJ2-3, with D tentatively TRBD2 (5 bases). Sequenced input: PBMCs. The source of this sequence is a male donor in good health and CMV-seronegative. CDR3 in DNA: TGTGCCAGCCTGGGTGGGGAGCACACAGATACGCAGTATTTT. This gives the protein CASLGGEHTDTQYF.